These 5 T cell receptor beta chains were all obtained from the same sample, sequenced in a study of blood T cell repertoires in COVID-19. The assay was immunoSEQ multiplex PCR, and TCRdb's table has in-frame clones only and misses some. The sample has about 220,000 clones; roughly 90% are singletons. Sequences were obtained from PBMCs or T cells enriched from blood (not recorded which). Receptors were obtained from a woman under 40 who had recovered from COVID-19.

This clone is a singleton in its sample. The gene calls are TRBV18 and TRBJ2-3, with a weak D call TRBD2 (5 bases). V shed 3 bases and J shed 14 bases, with 15 bases lying between them. The CDR3 consists of 12 residues. Per the germline V gene, CDR1 is KGHSH and CDR2 is LQKENI. CDR3 amino acids: CASSPDSSGSYF. Here the CDR3 DNA reads TGTGCCAGCTCACCCGACTCCTCGGGGTCGTATTTT.

The chain is built from TRBV3-1 (or the pseudogene TRBV3-2) and TRBJ1-2, with TRBD1 matching over 7 bases. V lost 1 base to trimming and J lost 4 bases; unmatched junction nucleotides: 6. This CDR3 is built from 15 residues. The germline V gene encodes CDR1 LGHDT and CDR2 YNNKEL (reference sequence). As DNA, the CDR3 is TGTGCCAGCAGCCAAGGACAGCAGGGGGTCTATGGCTACACCTTC. Amino acid sequence: CASSQGQQGVYGYTF.

Only one count was recorded for this clone. The chain has TRBV21-1 and TRBJ1-1. TRBV21-1 is marked as a pseudogene. The CDR3 covers 14 residues. CDR3 nucleotide sequence: TGTGCCAGCAGCGGAGACGCCATTAACACTGAAGCTTTCTTT. Its translation is CASSGDAINTEAFF.

The J gene is TRBJ2-2, the V gene TRBV3-1 (or the pseudogene TRBV3-2); D possibly corresponds to TRBD1 (5 bases). V lost 5 bases, J lost 7 bases, and 17 bases lay in between. CDR1 is LGHDT, CDR2 YNNKEL, per germline (reference sequence). There are 15 residues in the CDR3. This CDR3 is CASSWQGREDGELFF. The CDR3, as DNA: TGTGCCAGCAGCTGGCAGGGAAGAGAGGACGGGGAGCTGTTTTTT.

V gene TRBV2 combines with J gene TRBJ1-1; weak D call: TRBD1 (6 bases). Germline V gives CDR1 SNHLY, CDR2 FYNNEI. V was shortened by 5 bases and J by 5 bases, with 12 bases between the two germline ends. The CDR3 extends over 13 amino acids. The CDR3 loop is CASSYREWTEAFF. CDR3 sequence (DNA): TGTGCCAGCAGTTACAGGGAGTGGACTGAAGCTTTCTTT. The entire variable domain, with the rest obtained from reference TRBV2 and TRBJ1-1, is as follows: EPEVTQTPSHQVTQMGQEVILRCVPISNHLYFYWYRQILGQKVEFLVSFYNNEISEKSEIFDDQFSVERPDGSNFTLKIRSTKLEDSAMYFCASSYREWTEAFFGQGTRLTVV.